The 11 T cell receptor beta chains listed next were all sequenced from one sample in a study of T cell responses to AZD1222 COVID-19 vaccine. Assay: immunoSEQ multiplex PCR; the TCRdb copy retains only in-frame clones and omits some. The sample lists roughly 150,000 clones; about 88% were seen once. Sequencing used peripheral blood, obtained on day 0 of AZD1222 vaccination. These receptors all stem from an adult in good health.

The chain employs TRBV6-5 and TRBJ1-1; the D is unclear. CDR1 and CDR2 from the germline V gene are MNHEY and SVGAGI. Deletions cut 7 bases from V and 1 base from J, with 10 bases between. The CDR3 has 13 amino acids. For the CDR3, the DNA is TGTGCCAGCATTGGTACACCGAACACTGAAGCTTTCTTT. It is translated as CASIGTPNTEAFF.

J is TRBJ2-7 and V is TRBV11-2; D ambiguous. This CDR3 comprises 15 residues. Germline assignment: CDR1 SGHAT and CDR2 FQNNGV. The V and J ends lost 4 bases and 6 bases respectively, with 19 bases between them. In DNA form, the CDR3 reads TGTGCCAGCAGCTCCAGGATCTCAGCATCGGCCGAGCAGTACTTC. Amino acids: CASSSRISASAEQYF. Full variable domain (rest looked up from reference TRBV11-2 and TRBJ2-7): EAGVAQSPRYKIIEKRQSVAFWCNPISGHATLYWYQQILGQGPKLLIQFQNNGVVDDSQLPKDRFSAERLKGVDSTLKIQPAKLEDSAVYLCASSSRISASAEQYFGPGTRLTVT.

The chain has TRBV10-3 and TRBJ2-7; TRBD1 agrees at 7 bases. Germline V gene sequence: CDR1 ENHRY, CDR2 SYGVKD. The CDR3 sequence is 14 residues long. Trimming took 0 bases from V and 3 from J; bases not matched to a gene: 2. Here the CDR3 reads CAISESGQSYEQYF. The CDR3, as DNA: TGTGCCATCAGTGAGTCGGGACAGAGCTACGAGCAGTACTTC.

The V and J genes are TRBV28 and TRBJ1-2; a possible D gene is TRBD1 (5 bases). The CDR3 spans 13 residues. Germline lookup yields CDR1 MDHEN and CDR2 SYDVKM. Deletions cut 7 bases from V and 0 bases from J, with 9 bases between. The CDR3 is CASKGRANYGYTF. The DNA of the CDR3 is TGTGCCAGCAAGGGGAGAGCTAACTATGGCTACACCTTC.

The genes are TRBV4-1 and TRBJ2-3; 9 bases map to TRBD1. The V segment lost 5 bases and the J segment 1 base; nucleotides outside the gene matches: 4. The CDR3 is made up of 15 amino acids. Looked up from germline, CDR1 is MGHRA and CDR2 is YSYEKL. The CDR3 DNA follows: TGCGCCAGCAGCTATCGGACAGGGGGCACAGATACGCAGTATTTT. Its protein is CASSYRTGGTDTQYF.

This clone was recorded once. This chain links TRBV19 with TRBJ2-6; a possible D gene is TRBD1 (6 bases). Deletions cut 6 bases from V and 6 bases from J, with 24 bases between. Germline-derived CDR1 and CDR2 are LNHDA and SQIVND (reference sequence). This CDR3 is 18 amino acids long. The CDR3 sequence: CASSPTGQAIFKANVLTF. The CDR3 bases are TGTGCCAGTAGCCCAACGGGACAAGCCATATTCAAGGCCAACGTCCTGACTTTC.

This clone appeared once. In DNA, the CDR3 is TGTGCCAGCAGTGACGATAGCGGGAGGCCCGACAATGAGCAGTTCTTC. Translation: CASSDDSGRPDNEQFF. This chain connects TRBV6-4 to TRBJ2-1, with 10 bases lining up with TRBD2. J gave up 5 bases and V 2 bases, and 6 bases lay outside the gene matches. This CDR3 spans 16 amino acids. The germline gives CDR1 MRHNA, CDR2 SNTAGT.

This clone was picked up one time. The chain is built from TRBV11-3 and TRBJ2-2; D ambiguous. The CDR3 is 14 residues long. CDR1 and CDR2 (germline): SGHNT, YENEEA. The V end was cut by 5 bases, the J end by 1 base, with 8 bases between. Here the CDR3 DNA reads TGTGCCAGCAGCCCTCGACGGAACACCGGGGAGCTGTTTTTT. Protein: CASSPRRNTGELFF.

CDR3 residues: CASSKAHGYTF. In DNA, the CDR3 is TGTGCCAGCAGCAAAGCTCATGGCTACACCTTC. The chain carries TRBV21-1 and TRBJ1-2. TRBV21-1 is shown as a pseudogene. There are 11 residues in the CDR3.

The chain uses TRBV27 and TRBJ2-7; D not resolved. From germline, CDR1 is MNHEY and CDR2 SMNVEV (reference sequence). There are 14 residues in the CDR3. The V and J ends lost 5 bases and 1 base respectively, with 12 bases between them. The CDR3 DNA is TGTGCCAGCAGTAACCTGGGCGCGTCCTACGAGCAGTACTTC. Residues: CASSNLGASYEQYF.

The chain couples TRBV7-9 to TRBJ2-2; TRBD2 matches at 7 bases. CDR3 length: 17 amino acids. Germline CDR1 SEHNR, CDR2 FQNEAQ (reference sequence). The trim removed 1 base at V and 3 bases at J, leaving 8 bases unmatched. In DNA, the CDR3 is TGTGCCAGCAGCTTAGTCCGGGGAGGGTCGGACACCGGGGAGCTGTTTTTT. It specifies CASSLVRGGSDTGELFF.